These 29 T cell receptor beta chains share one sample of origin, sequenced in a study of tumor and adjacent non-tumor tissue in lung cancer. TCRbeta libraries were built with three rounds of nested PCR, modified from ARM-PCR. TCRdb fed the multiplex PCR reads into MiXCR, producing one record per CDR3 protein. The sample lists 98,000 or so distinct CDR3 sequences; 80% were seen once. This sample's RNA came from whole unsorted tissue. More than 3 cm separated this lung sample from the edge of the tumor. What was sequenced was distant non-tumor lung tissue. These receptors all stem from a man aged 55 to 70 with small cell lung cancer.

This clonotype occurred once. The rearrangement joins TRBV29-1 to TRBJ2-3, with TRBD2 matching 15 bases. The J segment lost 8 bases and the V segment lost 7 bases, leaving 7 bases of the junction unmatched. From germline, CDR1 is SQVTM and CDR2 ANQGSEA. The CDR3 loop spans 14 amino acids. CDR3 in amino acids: CSALPGLAGGTQYF. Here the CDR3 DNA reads TGCAGCGCCTTACCGGGACTAGCGGGAGGTACGCAGTATTTT.

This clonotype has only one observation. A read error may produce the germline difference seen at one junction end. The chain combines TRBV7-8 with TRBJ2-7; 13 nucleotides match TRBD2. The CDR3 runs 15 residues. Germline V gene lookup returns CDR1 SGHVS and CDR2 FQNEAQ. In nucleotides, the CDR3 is TGTGCCGGCAGCCCAACTAGCGGGAGGGAGGCCAAGCAGTACTTC. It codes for CAGSPTSGREAKQYF.

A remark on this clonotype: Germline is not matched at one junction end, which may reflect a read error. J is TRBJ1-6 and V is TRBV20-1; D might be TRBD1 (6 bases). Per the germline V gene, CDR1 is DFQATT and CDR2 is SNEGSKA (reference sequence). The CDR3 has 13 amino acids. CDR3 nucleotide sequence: TGCAGTGCTCATACAGGGTCTGGATCACCCCTCTACTTT. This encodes CSAHTGSGSPLYF.

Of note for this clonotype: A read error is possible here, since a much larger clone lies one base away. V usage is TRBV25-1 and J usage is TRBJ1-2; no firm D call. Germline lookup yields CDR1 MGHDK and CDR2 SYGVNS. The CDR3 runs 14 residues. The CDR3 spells CAISGGGVSGGYTF. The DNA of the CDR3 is TGTGCCATCAGTGGCGGTGGGGTTTCGGGAGGCTACACCTTC.

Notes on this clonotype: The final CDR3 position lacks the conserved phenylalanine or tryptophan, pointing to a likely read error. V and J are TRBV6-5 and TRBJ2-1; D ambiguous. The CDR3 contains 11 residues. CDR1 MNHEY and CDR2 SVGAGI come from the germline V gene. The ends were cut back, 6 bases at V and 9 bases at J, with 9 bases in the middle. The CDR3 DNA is TGTGCCAGCAGCCGCGAAAGTGAGCAGTTCTTA. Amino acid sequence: CASSRESEQFL.

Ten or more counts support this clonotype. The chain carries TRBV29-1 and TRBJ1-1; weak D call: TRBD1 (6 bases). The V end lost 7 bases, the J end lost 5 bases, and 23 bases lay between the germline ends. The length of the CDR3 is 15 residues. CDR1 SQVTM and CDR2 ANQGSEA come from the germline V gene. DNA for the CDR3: TGCAGCGCCGGGGACAACTGGGGGGGTGAGACTGAAGCTTTCTTT. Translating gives CSAGDNWGGETEAFF.

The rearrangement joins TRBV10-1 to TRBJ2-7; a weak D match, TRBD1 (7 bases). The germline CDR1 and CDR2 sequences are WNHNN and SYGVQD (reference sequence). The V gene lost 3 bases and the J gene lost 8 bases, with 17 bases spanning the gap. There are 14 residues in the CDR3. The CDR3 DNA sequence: TGCGCCAGCAGTGAAGGAGGGGGCACTAACAAGCAGTACGTC. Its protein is CASSEGGGTNKQYV.

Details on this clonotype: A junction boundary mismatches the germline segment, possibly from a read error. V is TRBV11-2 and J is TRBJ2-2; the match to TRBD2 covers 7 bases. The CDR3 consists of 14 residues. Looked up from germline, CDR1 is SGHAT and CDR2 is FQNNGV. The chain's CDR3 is CTSKLARETGELFF. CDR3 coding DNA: TGTACCAGCAAGCTAGCGCGGGAGACCGGGGAGCTGTTTTTT.

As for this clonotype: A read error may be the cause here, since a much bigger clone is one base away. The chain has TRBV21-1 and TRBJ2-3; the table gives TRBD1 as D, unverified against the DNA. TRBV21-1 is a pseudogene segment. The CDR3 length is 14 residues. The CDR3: CAGHLPGTTYTQYF. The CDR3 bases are TGTGCCGGACACTTACCGGGAACCACATATACGCAGTATTTT.

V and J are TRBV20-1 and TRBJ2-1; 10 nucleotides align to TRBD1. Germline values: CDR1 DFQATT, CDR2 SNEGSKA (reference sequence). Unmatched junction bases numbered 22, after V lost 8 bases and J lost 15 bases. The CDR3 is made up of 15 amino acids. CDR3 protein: CSSKHPGQGIESMFF. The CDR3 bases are TGCAGTTCCAAGCACCCGGGACAGGGGATAGAAAGTATGTTCTTC.

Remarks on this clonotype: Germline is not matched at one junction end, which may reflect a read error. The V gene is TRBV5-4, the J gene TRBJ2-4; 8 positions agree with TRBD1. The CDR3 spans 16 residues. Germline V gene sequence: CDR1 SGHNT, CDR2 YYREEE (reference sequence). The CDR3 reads CASNLGDRLAKNIQYF. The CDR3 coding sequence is TGTGCCAGCAACTTGGGGGACAGGCTAGCCAAAAACATTCAGTACTTC.

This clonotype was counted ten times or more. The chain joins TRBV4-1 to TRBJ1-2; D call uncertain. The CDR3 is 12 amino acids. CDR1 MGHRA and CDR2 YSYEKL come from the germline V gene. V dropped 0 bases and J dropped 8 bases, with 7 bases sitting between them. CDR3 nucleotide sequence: TGCGCCAGCAGCCAAGATAGGACCGGCTACACCTTC. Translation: CASSQDRTGYTF.

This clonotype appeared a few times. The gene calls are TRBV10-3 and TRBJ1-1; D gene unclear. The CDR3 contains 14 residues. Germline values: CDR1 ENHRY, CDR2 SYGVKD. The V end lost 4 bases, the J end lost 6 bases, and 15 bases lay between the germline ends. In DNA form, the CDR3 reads TGTGCCATCAGTGTGAGGCTGGAGATAGCTGAAGCTTTCTTT. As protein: CAISVRLEIAEAFF.

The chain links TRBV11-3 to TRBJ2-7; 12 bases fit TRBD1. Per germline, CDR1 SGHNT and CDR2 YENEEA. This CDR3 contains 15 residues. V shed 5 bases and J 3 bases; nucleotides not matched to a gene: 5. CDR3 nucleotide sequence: TGTGCCAGCAGCCCCGGGACAGGGGGCAACTACGAGCAGTACTTC. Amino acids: CASSPGTGGNYEQYF.

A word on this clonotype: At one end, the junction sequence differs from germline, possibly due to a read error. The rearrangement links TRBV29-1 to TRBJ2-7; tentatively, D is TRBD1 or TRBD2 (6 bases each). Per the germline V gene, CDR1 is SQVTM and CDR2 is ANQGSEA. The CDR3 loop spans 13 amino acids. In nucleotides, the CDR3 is TGCAGCCTTGAAGATCTTGGGGGGCCGGAGCGGTACTTC. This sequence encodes CSLEDLGGPERYF.

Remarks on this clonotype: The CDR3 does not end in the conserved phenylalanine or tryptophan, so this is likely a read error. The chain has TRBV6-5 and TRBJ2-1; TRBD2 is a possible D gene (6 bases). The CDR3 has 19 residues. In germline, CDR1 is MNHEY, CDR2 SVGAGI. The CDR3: CASNYSYGAGVGSYNEQFS. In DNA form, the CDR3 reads TGTGCCAGCAATTACTCCTACGGAGCGGGTGTGGGTTCCTACAATGAGCAGTTCTCC.

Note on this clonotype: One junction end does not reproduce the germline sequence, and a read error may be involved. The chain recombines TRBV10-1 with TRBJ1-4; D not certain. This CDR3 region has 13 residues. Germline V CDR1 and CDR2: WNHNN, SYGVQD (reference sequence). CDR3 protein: CASSGRHGGKLFF. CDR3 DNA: TGTGCCAGCAGTGGGAGACATGGCGGAAAACTGTTTTTT.

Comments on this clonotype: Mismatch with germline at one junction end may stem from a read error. In nucleotides, the CDR3 is TGTGCCAGCGGATCCGGGACAGGGGAAAATACGCAGTACTTT. Amino acid sequence: CASGSGTGENTQYF. The rearrangement links TRBV5-6 to TRBJ2-3; 10 nucleotides agree with TRBD1. CDR1 and CDR2 from the germline V gene are SGHDT and YYEEEE. The CDR3 covers 14 residues.

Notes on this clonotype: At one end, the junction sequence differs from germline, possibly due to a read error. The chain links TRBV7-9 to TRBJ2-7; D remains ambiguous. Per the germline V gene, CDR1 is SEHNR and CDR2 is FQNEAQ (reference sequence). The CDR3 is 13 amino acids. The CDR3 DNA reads TGTGCCTGCAGCTCCCTCCCGGACCACGAGCAGTACTTC. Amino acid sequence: CACSSLPDHEQYF.

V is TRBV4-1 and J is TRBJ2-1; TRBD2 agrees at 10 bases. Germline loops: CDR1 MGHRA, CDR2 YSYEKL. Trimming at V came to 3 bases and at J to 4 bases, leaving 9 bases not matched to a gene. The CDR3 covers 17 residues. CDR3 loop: CASSQPVAGGPYNEQFF. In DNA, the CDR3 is TGCGCCAGCAGCCAGCCGGTAGCGGGGGGACCTTACAATGAGCAGTTCTTC.

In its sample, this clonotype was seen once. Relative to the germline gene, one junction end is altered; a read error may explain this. CDR3 region: CAWIDGRTDRQYF. The CDR3 DNA reads as TGTGCCTGGATTGATGGACGCACAGATAGGCAGTATTTT. This chain links TRBV30 with TRBJ2-3; no clear D. Germline CDR1 is GTSNPN and CDR2 is SVGIG (reference sequence). This CDR3 has 13 amino acids.

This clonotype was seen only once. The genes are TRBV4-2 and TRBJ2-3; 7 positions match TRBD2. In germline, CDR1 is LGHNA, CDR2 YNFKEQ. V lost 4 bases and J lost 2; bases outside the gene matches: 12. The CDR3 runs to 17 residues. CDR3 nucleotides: TGTGCCAGCAGCCGAGATGGTCCAAGCGGGAACACAGATACGCAGTATTTT. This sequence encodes CASSRDGPSGNTDTQYF.

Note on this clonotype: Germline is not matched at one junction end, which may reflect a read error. CDR3 in amino acids: CASSQAGGQETQCF. CDR3 bases: TGTGCCAGCAGCCAAGCGGGGGGACAAGAGACCCAGTGTTTC. The chain uses TRBV4-2 and TRBJ2-5, with D possibly TRBD2 on 7 matching bases. CDR1 and CDR2 from the germline V gene are LGHNA and YNFKEQ. CDR3 length: 14 residues.

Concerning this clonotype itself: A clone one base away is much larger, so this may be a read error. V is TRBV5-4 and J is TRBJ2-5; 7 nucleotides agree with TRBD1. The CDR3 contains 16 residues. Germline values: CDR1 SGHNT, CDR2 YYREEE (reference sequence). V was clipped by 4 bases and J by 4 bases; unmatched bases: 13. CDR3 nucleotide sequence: TGTGCCAGCAGCCCCGAACTCGGACAGGTGGGAGAGACCCAGTACTTC. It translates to CASSPELGQVGETQYF.

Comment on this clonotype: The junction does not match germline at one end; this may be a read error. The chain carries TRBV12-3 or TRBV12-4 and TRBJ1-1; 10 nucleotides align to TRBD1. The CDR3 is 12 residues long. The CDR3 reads CDSSRQGAETFF. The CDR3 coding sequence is TGTGACAGCAGCCGACAGGGGGCTGAAACTTTCTTC.

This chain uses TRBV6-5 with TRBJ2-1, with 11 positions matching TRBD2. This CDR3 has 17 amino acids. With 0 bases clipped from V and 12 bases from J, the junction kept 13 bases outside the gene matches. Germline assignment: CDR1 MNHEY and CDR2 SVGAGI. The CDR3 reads CASSYSIWGLADNLQFF. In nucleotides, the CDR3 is TGTGCCAGCAGTTACTCGATCTGGGGACTAGCGGACAACTTGCAGTTCTTC.

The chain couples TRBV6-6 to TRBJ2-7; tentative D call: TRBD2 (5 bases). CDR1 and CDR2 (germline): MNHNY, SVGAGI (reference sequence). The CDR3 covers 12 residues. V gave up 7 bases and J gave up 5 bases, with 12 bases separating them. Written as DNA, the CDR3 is TGTGCCAGCAATAGCGAAACCAACGAGCAGTACTTC. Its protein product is CASNSETNEQYF.

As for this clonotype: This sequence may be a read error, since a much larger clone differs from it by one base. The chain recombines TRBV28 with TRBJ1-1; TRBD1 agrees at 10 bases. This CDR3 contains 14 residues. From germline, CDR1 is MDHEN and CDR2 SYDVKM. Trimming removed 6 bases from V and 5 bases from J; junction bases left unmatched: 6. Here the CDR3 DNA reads TGTGCCAGCAGGGGGTCGGGACAGGGGACTGAAGCTTTCTTT. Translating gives CASRGSGQGTEAFF.

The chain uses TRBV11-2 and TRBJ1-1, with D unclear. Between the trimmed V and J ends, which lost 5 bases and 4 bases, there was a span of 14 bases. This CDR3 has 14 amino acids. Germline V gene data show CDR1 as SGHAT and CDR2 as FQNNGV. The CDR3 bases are TGTGCCAGCAGCATCCCCTCCCACAGCACTGAAGCTTTCTTT. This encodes CASSIPSHSTEAFF.